This T cell receptor (beta chain) appears in the sequencing data of a study of blood T cell repertoires in COVID-19. TCRdb keeps only in-frame clones here, not all; method: immunoSEQ multiplex PCR. The table includes tens of thousands of clones, around 67% detected once. CDR1 is SGHVS and CDR2 is FQNEAQ in the germline V gene. The CDR3 totals 19 residues. J gave up 9 bases and V 2 bases, and 15 bases lay outside the gene matches. This TCR was sampled from a woman aged 55-75 years in a cohort sampled during active or convalescent COVID-19. The V and J genes are TRBV7-8 and TRBJ2-1; 14 bases match TRBD2. What was sequenced was peripheral blood. The CDR3 here is CASSLPGLAGVVEFREQFF. CDR3 nucleotides: TGTGCCAGCAGCTTACCGGGACTAGCGGGGGTTGTTGAATTTCGTGAGCAGTTCTTC.